This T cell receptor beta chain was documented in a study of shared clonotypes between healthy human individuals. All the donors were Caucasian adults who lived in Nashville, Tennessee. The input for sorted-subset replicate PCRs was around 210 ng DNA, tens of thousands of T cell genomes. Clones were sequenced by immunoSEQ multiplex PCR, and TCRdb holds only the in-frame ones, with some missing. The sample shows some 2.3 million clones, 90% to 95% of them seen only once. V lost 4 bases, J lost 7 bases, and 9 bases lay in between. The CDR3 covers 12 residues. Germline CDR1 and CDR2: MDHEN and SYDVKM. The chain recombines TRBV28 with TRBJ2-3, with D perhaps matching TRBD1 (5 bases). The sequence was obtained from a man aged 18 to 30 in good health. Some clones in this sample may be carry-over from other donors' samples. Input material: naive CD4+ T cells from PBMCs. Stated subset: CD45RA+ positively selected. Written as DNA, the CDR3 is TGTGCCAGCAGTTCAGGGTACTATACGCAGTATTTT. This sequence encodes CASSSGYYTQYF.